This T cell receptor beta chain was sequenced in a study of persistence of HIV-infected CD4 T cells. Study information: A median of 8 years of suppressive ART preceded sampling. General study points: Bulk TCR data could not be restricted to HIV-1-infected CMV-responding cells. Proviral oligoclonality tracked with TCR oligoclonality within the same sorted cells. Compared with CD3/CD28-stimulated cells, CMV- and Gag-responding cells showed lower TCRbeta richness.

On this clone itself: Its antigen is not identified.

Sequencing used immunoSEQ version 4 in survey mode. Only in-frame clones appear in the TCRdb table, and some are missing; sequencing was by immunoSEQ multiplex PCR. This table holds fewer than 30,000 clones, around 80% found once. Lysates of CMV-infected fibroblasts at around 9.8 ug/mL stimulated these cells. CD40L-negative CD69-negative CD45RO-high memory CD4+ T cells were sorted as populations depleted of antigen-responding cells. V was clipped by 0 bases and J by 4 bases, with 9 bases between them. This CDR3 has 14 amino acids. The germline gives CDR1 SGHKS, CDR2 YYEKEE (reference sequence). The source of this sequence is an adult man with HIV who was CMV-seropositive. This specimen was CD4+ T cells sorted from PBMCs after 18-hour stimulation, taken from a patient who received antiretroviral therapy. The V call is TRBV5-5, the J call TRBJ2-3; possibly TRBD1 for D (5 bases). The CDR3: CASSLVVTADTQYF. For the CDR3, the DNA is TGTGCCAGCAGCTTGGTAGTGACAGCAGATACGCAGTATTTT.